The 5 T cell receptor beta chains below come from one sample, sequenced in a study of OX40 agonist ivuxolimab in advanced cancers. Produced via immunoSEQ multiplex PCR; TCRdb's table is partial and in-frame only. The sample lists tens of thousands of clones, approximately 86% occurring once. Sequencing used CD4+ or CD8+ T cells sorted from blood, obtained in a trial of the OX40 agonist ivuxolimab. The receptors were gathered from an adult with an advanced solid tumor such as melanoma, head and neck, liver or kidney cancer.

The chain is built from TRBV5-1 and TRBJ2-3; 7 nucleotides agree with TRBD2. The CDR3 is 14 amino acids. Germline V CDR1 and CDR2: SGHRS, YFSETQ. Trimming took 4 bases from V and 0 from J; bases not matched to a gene: 2. Written as DNA, the CDR3 is TGCGCCAGCAGCAGGACTAGAAGCACAGATACGCAGTATTTT. As protein: CASSRTRSTDTQYF.

The chain has TRBV5-4 and TRBJ2-1, with TRBD1 identical over 9 bases. Germline values: CDR1 SGHNT, CDR2 YYREEE (reference sequence). Trimming at V came to 7 bases and at J to 0 bases, leaving 5 bases not matched to a gene. This CDR3 comprises 15 residues. The CDR3, as DNA: TGTGCCAGCGGGGGACAGGGTGGCTCCTACAATGAGCAGTTCTTC. It yields the protein CASGGQGGSYNEQFF.

The chain couples TRBV7-8 to TRBJ2-7; D may be TRBD2 (6 bases). CDR3 length: 13 residues. Germline CDR1 reads SGHVS; CDR2 reads FQNEAQ. Trimming cost V 5 bases and J 5 bases, with 13 bases left between them. The CDR3 DNA reads as TGTGCCAGCAGCCCCCGGCGGGGTAACGAGCAGTACTTC. Translated: CASSPRRGNEQYF.

The chain uses TRBV10-3 and TRBJ2-5, with 8 bases that match TRBD1. The V segment lost 3 bases and the J segment 4 bases; nucleotides outside the gene matches: 1. This CDR3 comprises 13 residues. Germline values: CDR1 ENHRY, CDR2 SYGVKD. The CDR3 here is CAISEQGGETQYF. The CDR3 DNA reads as TGTGCCATCAGTGAACAGGGGGGAGAGACCCAGTACTTC.

This rearrangement joins TRBV5-4 to TRBJ2-4; D might be TRBD2 (5 bases). The germline V gene has CDR1 SGHNT and CDR2 YYREEE (reference sequence). The CDR3 runs 14 residues. V was clipped by 3 bases and J by 1 base, with 8 bases between them. The CDR3 region is CASSSREAKNIQYF. CDR3 sequence (DNA): TGTGCCAGCAGCTCAAGGGAGGCCAAAAACATTCAGTACTTC.